A selection of T cell receptor beta chains follows, all from one sample in a study of cytomegalovirus exposure and HLA in healthy donors. TCRdb's table, derived via immunoSEQ multiplex PCR, lists solely in-frame clones and lacks some. The repertoire holds under 300,000 clones, 84% seen once, with approximately 2% in the top ten. Source material: PBMCs. These TCRs come from a woman between 35 and 50 years old in good health and CMV-seropositive. CDR3s include the opening cysteine and the closing phenylalanine or tryptophan. Each record gives: J gene, clone size, V gene, D gene, CDR3 protein, CDR3 DNA. A D gene is named only where the DNA matches it firmly. Clone size, where shown, is once, few, many, or a class for clones that have expanded.

>TRBJ1-4|once|TRBV30|.
CAWSRGGEKLFF
TGTGCCTGGTCAAGGGGGGGGGAAAAACTGTTTTTT
>TRBJ2-4|.|TRBV29-1|.
CSVRSEAKNIQYF
TGCAGCGTTCGAAGCGAAGCCAAAAACATTCAGTACTTC
>TRBJ2-5|.|TRBV6-1|.
CASSEAGTPRETQYF
TGTGCCAGCAGTGAAGCGGGGACACCGAGGGAGACCCAGTACTTC
>TRBJ2-3|.|TRBV7-2|TRBD2
CASDPSGRAVDTQYF
TGTGCCAGCGACCCGAGTGGGAGGGCCGTAGATACGCAGTATTTT
>TRBJ1-3|.|TRBV4-3|.
CASSQDRGVSGNTIYF
TGCGCCAGCAGCCAAGATCGGGGGGTTTCTGGAAACACCATATATTTT
>TRBJ1-1|once|TRBV29-1|.
CSVEDSTEAFF
TGCAGCGTTGAAGACAGCACTGAAGCTTTCTTT
>TRBJ1-1|.|TRBV7-2|.
CASSLGSVVAEAFF
TGTGCCAGCAGCTTAGGGTCAGTGGTGGCTGAAGCTTTCTTT
>TRBJ1-5|.|TRBV5-1|TRBD1
CASSLEGAGQPQHF
TGCGCCAGCAGCTTGGAGGGGGCCGGTCAGCCCCAGCATTTT
>TRBJ2-3|.|TRBV30|TRBD1
CAWSLDRGWTDTQYF
TGTGCCTGGAGTCTGGACAGGGGTTGGACAGATACGCAGTATTTT
>TRBJ2-1|.|TRBV18|.
CASSPNSDNEQFF
TGTGCCAGCTCGCCCAACAGTGACAATGAGCAGTTCTTC
>TRBJ2-7|.|TRBV6-5|TRBD2
CASSYSIGGRAYEQYF
TGTGCCAGCAGTTACTCGATAGGCGGGAGGGCGTACGAGCAGTACTTC
>TRBJ1-1|.|TRBV11-3|.
CASSTTGHGNTEAFF
TGTGCCAGCAGCACAACCGGACATGGGAACACTGAAGCTTTCTTT
>TRBJ1-1|.|TRBV7-3|.
CASSSTGRTEAFF
TGTGCCAGCAGCTCAACAGGGAGGACTGAAGCTTTCTTT
>TRBJ1-1|.|TRBV30|TRBD1
CAWGKGAMNTEAFF
TGTGCCTGGGGAAAGGGGGCCATGAACACTGAAGCTTTCTTT
>TRBJ2-2|.|TRBV5-8|.
CASSLEYSSSLELFF
TGTGCCAGCAGCTTGGAGTATAGCAGCAGCCTGGAGCTGTTTTTT
>TRBJ2-1|.|TRBV19|TRBD2
CASSIGGTNNEQFF
TGTGCCAGTAGTATCGGGGGGACCAACAATGAGCAGTTCTTC
>TRBJ2-1|.|TRBV18|.
CASSPRLPSGGEQFF
TGTGCCAGCTCACCCCGACTTCCCAGCGGCGGGGAGCAGTTCTTC
>TRBJ1-2|few|TRBV15|.
CATSNGGDYGYTF
TGTGCCACCAGCAATGGGGGCGACTATGGCTACACCTTC
>TRBJ2-3|once|TRBV5-1|TRBD2
CASSPGTRADTQYF
TGCGCCAGCAGCCCCGGGACTAGAGCAGATACGCAGTATTTT